This TCR beta chain is from a study of sequential checkpoint blockade in melanoma (dated by TCRdb to 2018 to 2020). Study-wide context: Patients were randomized 1:1 to first-line nivolumab followed by ipilimumab (arm A) or ipilimumab followed by nivolumab (arm B). Maintenance nivolumab came after each of the two trial sequences. DNA from over 75 pretreatment melanoma tumor samples underwent TCRbeta immunosequencing. For fewer than 25 patients, matched tumor biopsies were taken both before treatment and at week 13, after single-agent nivolumab (arm A) or ipilimumab (arm B). The same lesion was the source of about 80% of the matched pre- and post-treatment tumor biopsy pairs. General conclusions and limits of the study: Larger, independent patient cohorts are needed to validate the response-prediction model that combines TCR metrics and mutation burden. Clinical benefit was about 30 times more likely to be achieved by patients whose tumor T-cell fraction and clonality increased by week 13. Among patients in the nivolumab-first arm (arm A), tumor TIL clonality before treatment was associated with response (P = .04). Tumor T-cell fraction and clonality were found to correlate with PD-L1 staining and CD8+ T-cell counts but not with mutational load. Small sample sizes and reduced statistical power limited the within-arm analyses of tumor T-cell fraction.

Trimming costs V 5 bases and J 5 bases, and their ends lie 13 bases apart. There are 15 amino acids in the CDR3, from cysteine to phenylalanine inclusive. The CDR3 DNA has 45 bases and is translated from base 1. CDR1 and CDR2 were assigned from the germline V gene as MNHGY and SAAAGT. The immunoSEQ Assay was used to immunosequence TCRbeta CDR3 regions from genomic DNA. Prior to high-throughput sequencing, genomic DNA was amplified by bias-controlled multiplex PCR. As for the original processing: To quantify the absolute abundance of each unique TCRbeta CDR3 region, the sequences were collapsed and filtered. Clonality was defined as 1 minus Pielou's evenness and was calculated using productive rearrangements only. Tumor T-cell fraction was calculated by normalizing TCRbeta template counts to the amount of usable DNA, which was estimated from several housekeeping genes. A previously published method was used to identify clones with significantly greater frequencies in on-treatment samples than in baseline samples. The table comes from immuneACCESS by way of TCRdb, which keeps in-frame sequences with V and J called. Part of the clones is missing from these tables; in studies checked, under half for an unresolved V gene and the rest for unknown reasons. That table gives V, J and clone size, and the DNA gave D and trimming. The sample profile shows a few thousand clones; around 24% of them were found once. The ten largest clonotypes hold about 15% of the sample.

According to the study, the label for this sample's treatment or condition signals: randomized to nivolumab then ipilimumab (arm A) or the reverse (arm B). Prior DNA-damaging chemotherapy had not been received by any trial patient. CheckMate 064, a randomized, open-label phase II trial of sequential checkpoint blockade, was the source of the samples, all of which came from patients with melanoma. Tumor TCR sequencing used genomic DNA from formalin-fixed paraffin-embedded (FFPE) tissue samples. On this clone: Its cognate antigen has yet to be identified. No much larger clone exists at a distance of one base, and base qualities are not known.

The chain joins TRBV6-8 to TRBJ1-6; the D gene is possibly TRBD1, with 6 bases matching. The material sequenced was tumor tissue (inferred from file names), taken from a patient given nivolumab and ipilimumab in sequence. The sequence was obtained from a human donor with melanoma. The DNA sequence is as follows: TGTGCCAGCAGTCTCTCGGCAGGGGATAATTCACCCCTCCACTTT. Its protein product is CASSLSAGDNSPLHF.